Listed below are T cell receptor beta chains from one sample, sequenced in a study of CD8 T cells in Susac syndrome. TCRdb passed the immunoSEQ multiplex PCR reads through MiXCR, listing each CDR3 protein once. The table has around 170,000 distinct CDR3 sequences, approximately 94% seen once. What was sequenced was CD4+ T cells from PBMCs. The source is a human donor with Susac syndrome. The CDR3 runs from the conserved cysteine through the conserved F or W. Fields, in order: CDR3 protein, V gene, clone size, J gene. Rows give clone size only sometimes, using once, few, many, or a class for an expanded clone.

CDR3: CASKSSGSTIYF; V: TRBV6-5; size: -; J: TRBJ1-3
CDR3: CSARDLALAERQYF; V: TRBV20-1; size: -; J: TRBJ2-3
CDR3: CSVMEASIYEQYF; V: TRBV29-1; size: once; J: TRBJ2-7
CDR3: CASSPSGGRNTEAFF; V: TRBV18; size: -; J: TRBJ1-1
CDR3: CSARDPGPGRETQYF; V: TRBV20-1; size: -; J: TRBJ2-5
CDR3: CASSLWLGRTTTYEQYF; V: TRBV7-9; size: -; J: TRBJ2-7
CDR3: CASSQAPTGDTEAFF; V: TRBV4-2; size: once; J: TRBJ1-1
CDR3: CASSFGTGQAFF; V: TRBV4-3; size: few; J: TRBJ1-1
CDR3: CSAGQTGDHTDTQYF; V: TRBV29-1; size: -; J: TRBJ2-3
CDR3: CASSVEGKGQFF; V: TRBV9; size: -; J: TRBJ2-1
CDR3: CSVESGMGPISGNTIYF; V: TRBV29-1; size: -; J: TRBJ1-3
CDR3: CASSPKKSGQAGTDTQYF; V: TRBV18; size: -; J: TRBJ2-3
CDR3: CASSRSTGYNEQFF; V: TRBV6-2/TRBV6-3; size: -; J: TRBJ2-1
CDR3: CASSFSRVQTQYF; V: TRBV11-1; size: -; J: TRBJ2-5
CDR3: CASSQEASLWVGTQYF; V: TRBV3-1; size: -; J: TRBJ2-5
CDR3: CASNLIPGTGGVSAFF; V: TRBV28; size: -; J: TRBJ1-1
CDR3: CASSPGQLKETQYF; V: TRBV6-1; size: many; J: TRBJ2-5